Listed below are T cell receptor beta chains from one sample, sequenced in a study of long-term antiretroviral therapy in people with HIV. Only in-frame clones appear in the TCRdb table, and some are missing; sequencing was by immunoSEQ multiplex PCR. The table has about 13,000 clones, 75% to 85% seen once. The sequences come from unsorted PBMCs, collected 3.2 years before starting antiretroviral therapy. The receptors were gathered from a man aged 35-49 years with HIV. CDR3s include the opening cysteine and the closing phenylalanine or tryptophan. A D gene is named only where the DNA matches it firmly. Size values are once, few and many counts, or a class for expanded clones, and some rows have none.

TRBJ1-2,18,once,TRBV29-1,TRBD1,TGCAGCGTTGTCCCATTCCGGGACAGCGTCGGGGCTAACTATGGCTACACCTTC,CSVVPFRDSVGANYGYTF
TRBJ2-3,14,.,TRBV5-6,TRBD1,TGTGCCAGCAGCTTACCGGACAGGGCAGATACGCAGTATTTT,CASSLPDRADTQYF
TRBJ2-3,15,.,TRBV5-5,TRBD2,TGTGCCAGCAGCCCCCTTGGGACTAGCGCAGATACGCAGTATTTT,CASSPLGTSADTQYF
TRBJ1-5,14,.,TRBV19,.,TGTGCCAGTAGTATGGGCAGGAGTAATCAGCCCCAGCATTTT,CASSMGRSNQPQHF
TRBJ2-7,13,.,TRBV6-1,.,TGTGCCAGCAGGAAGCCTACAGGATACGAGCAGTACTTC,CASRKPTGYEQYF
TRBJ1-2,14,.,TRBV5-6,.,TGTGCCAGCAGCCCCGAGGCCGGAAACTATGGCTACACCTTC,CASSPEAGNYGYTF
TRBJ1-4,15,.,TRBV7-9,TRBD1,TGTGCCAGCAGCCCCATGACAGGGGGTAATGAAAAACTGTTTTTT,CASSPMTGGNEKLFF
TRBJ1-1,12,.,TRBV29-1,TRBD1,TGCAGCGTTGAAGATCACAGGACAGGAGCTTTCTTT,CSVEDHRTGAFF
TRBJ2-2,16,.,TRBV18,.,TGTGCCAGCTCACCAAGACGAGGGGCGGACACCGGGGAGCTGTTTTTT,CASSPRRGADTGELFF
TRBJ2-5,11,.,TRBV20-1,.,TGCAGTGCTAGAGATCGGGAGACCCAGTACTTC,CSARDRETQYF
TRBJ1-1,12,few,TRBV19,.,TGTGCCAGTAGACGGACAGTCTCGGAAGCTTTCTTT,CASRRTVSEAFF
TRBJ1-2,12,.,TRBV2,.,TGTGCCAGCAGTGCGGGGGAACGGGGCTACACCTTC,CASSAGERGYTF
TRBJ2-1,14,.,TRBV10-3,.,TGTGCCATCAGTCTGACGGAATACTACAATGAGCAGTTCTTC,CAISLTEYYNEQFF
TRBJ1-1,14,.,TRBV27,TRBD1,TGTGCCAGCAGGACGACAGGGGGCCTTCCTGAAGCTTTCTTT,CASRTTGGLPEAFF
TRBJ2-7,15,.,TRBV28,.,TGTGCCAGCACCCTCGAGGGGCAGGGGCCTGTCGAGCAGTACTTC,CASTLEGQGPVEQYF
TRBJ2-3,11,.,TRBV5-8,.,TGTGCCAGCAGCTTGGGAGATACGCAGTATTTT,CASSLGDTQYF
TRBJ1-2,12,medium-sized,TRBV9,.,TGTGCCAGCAGCGTAGGGGGCTATGGCTACACCTTC,CASSVGGYGYTF
TRBJ2-7,13,.,TRBV5-1,.,TGCGCCAGCAGCCCGACCGTTTCCTACGAGCAGTACTTC,CASSPTVSYEQYF
TRBJ2-5,13,.,TRBV11-1,.,TGTGCCAGCAGCTTGGGTCATAGGGAGACCCAGTACTTC,CASSLGHRETQYF
TRBJ2-7,15,.,TRBV5-8,.,TGTGCCAGCAGCTTTGGGCAACTAGGCACCTACGAGCAGTACTTC,CASSFGQLGTYEQYF
TRBJ2-7,12,.,TRBV27,.,TGTGCCAGCGGCCTCGAGTCAGGCGAGCAGTACTTC,CASGLESGEQYF
TRBJ2-7,15,.,TRBV2,.,TGTGCCAGCAACCCCCCACGGGCACAGGCCTACGAGCAGTACTTC,CASNPPRAQAYEQYF
TRBJ1-1,15,.,TRBV5-8,.,TGTGCCAGCAGCGTCCAGAGGGCGGGGAACACTGAAGCTTTCTTT,CASSVQRAGNTEAFF
TRBJ1-1,15,.,TRBV11-2,.,TGTGCCAGCAGGCTGATTAGGAGTGGGAACACTGAAGCTTTCTTT,CASRLIRSGNTEAFF
TRBJ1-4,15,.,TRBV4-1,.,TGCGCCAGCAGCCAAGGGCTGAACATTAATGAAAAACTGTTTTTT,CASSQGLNINEKLFF
TRBJ1-1,13,.,TRBV2,TRBD1,TGTGCCAGCACCGGGACAGTTCCCCGGGAAGCTTTCTTT,CASTGTVPREAFF
TRBJ1-3,14,.,TRBV19,.,TGTGCCAGTTCCGACCTGAGCTCTGGAAACACCATATATTTT,CASSDLSSGNTIYF
TRBJ2-2,14,.,TRBV6-5,TRBD1,TGTGCCACCTGGGACAGGGGGCGCGCCGGGGAGCTGTTTTTT,CATWDRGRAGELFF
TRBJ1-3,17,.,TRBV5-1,TRBD1,TGCGCCAGCAGCCTGACAGGGGCACTTCTCTCTGGAAACACCATATATTTT,CASSLTGALLSGNTIYF
TRBJ1-4,15,once,TRBV4-1,.,TGCGCCAGCAGCCAAGATGGGGGACGGGGGGGAAAACTGTTTTTT,CASSQDGGRGGKLFF
TRBJ2-7,13,.,TRBV13,TRBD1,TGTGCCAGCAGTTTTGACAGGGGCGACGAGCAGTACTTC,CASSFDRGDEQYF
TRBJ2-7,14,.,TRBV10-2,.,TGCGCCAGCAGTGAGTGGGCCGGATCCTACGAGCAGTACTTC,CASSEWAGSYEQYF